Included here is one T cell receptor beta chain sequence, with context. The data originate from a study of blood T cell repertoires in COVID-19. Study details: Italy, Spain and the United States were the sources of the convalescent and acute COVID-19 samples. T cells, B-cell-depleted T cells, or PBMCs supplied cDNA or gDNA.

This CDR3 spans 14 amino acids. V lost 0 bases to trimming and J lost 5 bases, with 11 bases between them. Germline loops: CDR1 SGHTS, CDR2 YDEGEE. Data came from immunoSEQ multiplex PCR; TCRdb stores just in-frame clones and leaves some out. The table shows some 80,000 clones, with 82% occurring only once. The chain has TRBV5-8 and TRBJ1-2; D gene unclear. This receptor was obtained from a human donor in a cohort sampled during active COVID-19. Sequenced: peripheral blood. CDR3 sequence (DNA): TGTGCCAGCAGCTTGGGCGCAAAGCTATATGGCTACACCTTC. Protein product: CASSLGAKLYGYTF.